Listed here are 5 T cell receptor beta chains from one sample, sequenced in a study of spatial heterogeneity in lung cancer (dated by TCRdb to between 2017 and 2020). The receptor library was made with 5' RACE. Sequencing was carried out with a NextSeq 500. TCRdb ran its own pipeline on the public reads, namely fastp trimming at Q25 and MiXCR clone calling, and kept in-frame beta chains. Entries are consolidated by CDR3 protein sequence, retaining the most common genes and DNA. Present in this sample are roughly 11,000 distinct CDR3 sequences, around 3.9% of which were seen just once. The top ten constitute under 9% of the sample. The intended sense of this specimen's time point label: sample taken at primary tumor resection. TCR sequencing used whole RNA extracted from tumor and nontumor lung tissue, or from cryopreserved PBMC samples, without cell sorting. Specimen: normal lung tissue next to the tumor, collected at surgery. The receptor source for this set is a male donor with early-stage non-small cell lung cancer.

This clonotype was observed many times. For a library built for alpha chains, this beta chain is a stray read; little rests on its size. CDR3 sequence: CASSGRDSPLHF. The CDR3 DNA sequence: TGTGCCAGCTCGGGGAGGGATTCACCCCTCCACTTT. The V gene is TRBV11-2, the J gene TRBJ1-6; no firm D call. Germline CDR1 is SGHAT and CDR2 is FQNNGV. The CDR3 extends over 12 amino acids. The V end was cut by 8 bases, the J end by 8 bases, with 10 bases between. The full variable domain, its missing parts supplied by reference TRBV11-2 and TRBJ1-6, is EAGVAQSPRYKIIEKRQSVAFWCNPISGHATLYWYQQILGQGPKLLIQFQNNGVVDDSQLPKDRFSAERLKGVDSTLKIQPAKLEDSAVYLCASSGRDSPLHFGNGTRLTVT.

This clonotype was seen ten or more times. This beta chain is an off-target read within a library intended for alpha chains, so its frequency means little. V is TRBV7-2 and J is TRBJ2-2; the D is unclear. V was shortened by 5 bases and J by 1 base, with 20 bases between the two germline ends. Germline lookup yields CDR1 SGHTA and CDR2 FQGNSA. This CDR3 comprises 18 residues. The chain's CDR3 is CASSPDLLTSRNTGELFF. The CDR3 region has the DNA TGTGCCAGCAGCCCAGATCTCTTGACAAGTCGGAACACCGGGGAGCTGTTTTTT.

Sample share makes this clonotype medium-sized. Since the library was made to target alpha chains, this beta chain is a stray read and its abundance is not meaningful. The rearrangement joins TRBV29-1 to TRBJ2-3; a possible D gene is TRBD1 (5 bases). Germline CDR1 reads SQVTM; CDR2 reads ANQGSEA. The CDR3 covers 10 residues. This CDR3 reads CGATTDTQYF. The CDR3, as DNA: TGCGGGGCGACGACAGATACGCAGTATTTT.

This clonotype is termed medium-sized (0.01 to 0.1%). This beta chain is a stray sequence in a library constructed for alpha chains; its clone size is not meaningful. The rearrangement joins TRBV20-1 to TRBJ2-5, with a weak D call TRBD1 (5 bases). Looked up from germline, CDR1 is DFQATT and CDR2 is SNEGSKA (reference sequence). The CDR3 is 13 residues long. V lost 2 bases to trimming and J lost 6 bases, with 13 bases between them. CDR3 sequence reads: CSARKGSEKTQYF. The CDR3, as DNA: TGCAGTGCTAGAAAGGGGTCTGAAAAGACCCAGTACTTC.

There are many counts of this clonotype. This beta chain is off target for a library built for alpha chains, so its abundance means little. The J gene is TRBJ2-1, the V gene TRBV2, with TRBD2 matching over 8 bases. This CDR3 has 14 amino acids. Germline V gives CDR1 SNHLY, CDR2 FYNNEI. Trimming at V came to 5 bases and at J to 0 bases, leaving 0 bases not matched to a gene. CDR3 bases: TGTGCCAGCAGTACTAGCGGCTCCTACAATGAGCAGTTCTTC. Its translation is CASSTSGSYNEQFF.